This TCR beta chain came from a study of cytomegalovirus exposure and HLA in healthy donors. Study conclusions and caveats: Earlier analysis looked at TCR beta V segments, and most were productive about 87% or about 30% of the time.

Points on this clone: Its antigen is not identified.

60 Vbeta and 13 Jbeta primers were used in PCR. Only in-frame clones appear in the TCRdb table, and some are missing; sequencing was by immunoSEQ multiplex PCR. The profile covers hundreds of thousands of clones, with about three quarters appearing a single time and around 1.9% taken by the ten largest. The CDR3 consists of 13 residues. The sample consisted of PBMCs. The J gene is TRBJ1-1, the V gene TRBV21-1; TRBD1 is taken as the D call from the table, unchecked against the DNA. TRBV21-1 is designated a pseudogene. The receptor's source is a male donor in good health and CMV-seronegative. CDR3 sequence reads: CASTSGTNTEAFF. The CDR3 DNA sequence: TGTGCCAGCACCTCCGGGACAAACACTGAAGCTTTCTTT.